This T cell receptor beta chain is from a study of human T cells and chemical hapten exposure. TCRdb analysed the RACE reads with MiXCR anew, one entry per CDR3 protein. This table holds about 260,000 distinct CDR3 sequences, approximately 8.6% found once. Losses at the gene ends were 3 bases for V and 4 bases for J; bases not matched to a gene: 9. CDR3 length equals 16 residues. The V gene's germline CDR1 is DFQATT and CDR2 SNEGSKA (reference sequence). Time point denoted: pre-sensitization, week 0. This sample's treatment: therapeutic diphenylcyclopropenone sensitization with weekly scalp DPC. Regarding this clonotype: Antigen specificity is unknown.

Overall study findings and caveats: Expanded TCRs made up significantly more big CDR3 similarity clusters than controls did.

The source of this sequence is a woman aged 40 to 50 with alopecia areata. Some clones in this sample may be carry-over from other donors' samples. The material was whole blood, obtained in connection with sensitization to the hapten diphenylcyclopropenone (DPC). The chain combines TRBV20-1 with TRBJ1-4, with 9 nucleotides matching TRBD1. As DNA, the CDR3 is TGCAGTGCTAGTACTCCCGACAGGGGGATTAATGAAAAACTGTTTTTT. The encoded protein is CSASTPDRGINEKLFF.